One sample yielded the 10 T cell receptor beta chains listed below, sequenced in a study of T cells in tumors after PD-1 blockade. The table came from immunoSEQ multiplex PCR; TCRdb's copy has only in-frame clones and leaves some out. The sample holds some 10,000 clones, 50% to 70% seen once. The sequences come from tumor tissue, collected after anti-PD-1 treatment. Every receptor here comes from a human donor with basal cell carcinoma.

This clone occurred a few times. The chain links TRBV5-1 to TRBJ1-1; maybe TRBD1 (6 bases). The CDR3 consists of 20 residues. With 3 bases removed from V and 0 bases from J, the gap between germline ends came to 27 bases. Germline V gene lookup returns CDR1 SGHRS and CDR2 YFSETQ. CDR3: CASSSRGGTVPLHMNTEAFF. Written as DNA, the CDR3 is TGCGCCAGCAGCTCCAGGGGCGGCACCGTACCCCTCCACATGAACACTGAAGCTTTCTTT.

This chain joins TRBV20-1 and TRBJ2-3; 11 bases align to TRBD2. Germline trimming cut 3 bases from V and 9 bases from J; bases unmatched to any gene: 11. The germline V gene has CDR1 DFQATT and CDR2 SNEGSKA (reference sequence). The CDR3 length is 15 residues. In DNA form, the CDR3 reads TGCAGTGCTAGTCGGGTAGCGGGAGGGCCGAGGACGCAGTATTTT. Protein product: CSASRVAGGPRTQYF.

The rearrangement joins TRBV29-1 to TRBJ1-1; TRBD1 is a possible D gene (5 bases). V was shortened by 4 bases and J by 1 base, with 10 bases between the two germline ends. The germline V gene has CDR1 SQVTM and CDR2 ANQGSEA. This CDR3 contains 13 residues. The CDR3 loop is CSVGIQANTEAFF. CDR3 coding DNA: TGCAGCGTTGGGATACAGGCGAACACTGAAGCTTTCTTT.

This chain uses TRBV11-3 with TRBJ1-2; 7 bases map to TRBD1. CDR3 length equals 15 residues. The junction had 5 bases not matched to a gene; V was cut back by 3 bases and J by 1 base. The V gene's germline CDR1 is SGHNT and CDR2 YENEEA. CDR3 coding DNA: TGTGCCAGCAGCTTGGGCAGGGGGGATAACTATGGCTACACCTTC. Translated: CASSLGRGDNYGYTF.

The V and J genes are TRBV19 and TRBJ2-1, with D possibly matching TRBD2 (7 bases). V gave up 2 bases and J gave up 6 bases, with 14 bases separating them. Looked up from germline, CDR1 is LNHDA and CDR2 is SQIVND (reference sequence). The CDR3 consists of 15 residues. The CDR3 sequence is CASSITGGGGNEQFF. Written as DNA, the CDR3 is TGTGCCAGTAGTATAACGGGAGGAGGGGGCAATGAGCAGTTCTTC.

This clone showed up just once. DNA for the CDR3: TGTGCCAGCAGCATAAGGGACACGGAGCACTCAGATACGCAGTATTTT. Amino acid sequence: CASSIRDTEHSDTQYF. J is TRBJ2-3 and V is TRBV28, with D perhaps matching TRBD1 (6 bases). Germline assignment: CDR1 MDHEN and CDR2 SYDVKM. The CDR3 spans 16 residues. With 6 bases removed from V and 4 bases from J, the gap between germline ends came to 20 bases.

The chain is built from TRBV5-6 and TRBJ1-1; D gene unclear. CDR3 size: 14 residues. Germline V gene sequence: CDR1 SGHDT, CDR2 YYEEEE. The V end lost 0 bases, the J end lost 1 base, and 7 bases lay between the germline ends. CDR3 amino acids: CASSLEMTNTEAFF. The CDR3 coding sequence is TGTGCCAGCAGCTTGGAAATGACGAACACTGAAGCTTTCTTT.

The V and J genes are TRBV10-3 and TRBJ2-3, with a possible D match to TRBD2 (5 bases). Looked up from germline, CDR1 is ENHRY and CDR2 is SYGVKD. The V and J ends lost 5 bases and 5 bases respectively, with 20 bases between them. This CDR3 is 16 amino acids long. For the CDR3, the DNA is TGTGCCATCAGTCCCATTACTAGTAACCTCAGAGATACGCAGTATTTT. Protein: CAISPITSNLRDTQYF.

This clone was seen more than once but under ten times. The chain recombines TRBV6-5 with TRBJ1-4; no reliable D call. The CDR3 totals 13 residues. V was shortened by 6 bases and J by 4 bases, with 9 bases between the two germline ends. Germline CDR1 is MNHEY and CDR2 is SVGAGI. The CDR3 protein is CASRASSNEKLFF. The DNA of the CDR3 is TGTGCCAGCAGGGCTTCCAGTAATGAAAAACTGTTTTTT.

V is TRBV2 and J is TRBJ1-4; the D is unclear. Trimming shortened V by 8 bases and J by 7 bases, and 11 bases separated the two germline ends. Germline V gives CDR1 SNHLY, CDR2 FYNNEI. The CDR3 is made up of 12 amino acids. This CDR3 reads CASGSGVEKLFF. In DNA, the CDR3 is TGTGCCAGCGGGTCGGGTGTTGAAAAACTGTTTTTT.